This T cell receptor beta chain was identified during a study of T cells expressing NK-cell markers. Study summary: Repertoire data for TCR beta were derived from sorted T cells (CD3+CD56+NKG2C+, CD3+CD56+NKG2C- and CD3+CD56-NKG2C+). Study-level points and caveats: NKG2C+ dominant clonotypes from several donors made up about 1.0-7.5% of CD8+ T cells. Researchers report these clonotypes also headed the CD3+CD56-NKG2C+ fraction in a handful of donors.

The germline gives CDR1 KGHDR, CDR2 SFDVKD. This CDR3 is 15 amino acids long. Comments on this clonotype: Its antigen is still unknown.

The authors made TCR beta cDNA libraries by 5'RACE template switching. This switching added a universal primer site and UMIs. TCRdb reprocessed the 5' RACE reads, keeping one entry per CDR3 protein, no DNA. In all, the sample yields over 250,000 distinct CDR3 sequences. The TCR was taken from a woman between 18 and 69 years old in good health. The chain recombines TRBV24-1 with TRBJ2-2; absent DNA, TCRdb's TRBD2 call cannot be checked. Sequencing was carried out using blood T cells: a sorted CD56 or NKG2C T cell subset, CD4+ or CD8+ T cells, or bulk PBMC T cells (not recorded which). The CDR3 loop is CATSDAGRPTGELFF.